This passage covers 32 T cell receptor beta chains from one sample sequenced in a study of monozygotic twins with inflammatory bowel disease. TCRdb reprocessed the 5' RACE reads and keeps a single row for each CDR3 protein, giving no DNA. The table lists 400,000 or so distinct CDR3 sequences, with more than 2% in the top ten. The sample was blood. The receptor set was obtained from a human donor with ulcerative colitis or Crohn's disease, or a healthy co-twin of an affected twin (not recorded which).

J is TRBJ2-1 and V is TRBV5-5; TCRdb picks TRBD2, but there is no DNA to check that call. Germline lookup yields CDR1 SGHKS and CDR2 YYEKEE (reference sequence). The CDR3 is 17 amino acids. CDR3 sequence: CASSAGLQALGWEEQFF.

The J gene is TRBJ2-2, the V gene TRBV28. Per the germline V gene, CDR1 is MDHEN and CDR2 is SYDVKM. The length of the CDR3 is 16 residues. The CDR3 protein is CASSLWPAANTGELFF.

The rearrangement joins TRBV20-1 to TRBJ2-1. CDR1 DFQATT and CDR2 SNEGSKA come from the germline V gene (reference sequence). The CDR3 length is 11 residues. CDR3 sequence reads: CSAHYGNEQFF.

The chain's CDR3 is CASSPTGGPRAGELFF. This rearrangement joins TRBV28 to TRBJ2-2; TCRdb picks TRBD2, but there is no DNA to check that call. This CDR3 contains 16 residues. CDR1 is MDHEN, CDR2 SYDVKM, per germline.

This chain uses TRBV7-9 with TRBJ2-6; with no DNA, the TCRdb D assignment of TRBD1 cannot be verified. There are 16 residues in the CDR3. Germline V gene lookup returns CDR1 SEHNR and CDR2 FQNEAQ (reference sequence). CDR3 loop: CASSPGTGAGANVLTF.

The chain's CDR3 is CASSPRQGVGNEQFF. The chain joins TRBV7-7 to TRBJ2-1; TCRdb calls TRBD1, which cannot be checked without DNA. Per germline, CDR1 SSHAT and CDR2 FNYEAQ (reference sequence). This CDR3 contains 15 residues. Full variable domain (remainder filled in from reference TRBV7-7 and TRBJ2-1): GAGVSQSPRYKVTKRGQDVTLRCDPISSHATLYWYQQALGQGPEFLTYFNYEAQPDKSGLPSDRFSAERPEGSISTLTIQRTEQRDSAMYRCASSPRQGVGNEQFFGPGTRLTVL.

V is TRBV7-9 and J is TRBJ2-3. Germline V gives CDR1 SEHNR, CDR2 FQNEAQ (reference sequence). The CDR3 has 16 amino acids. The CDR3: CASSFRATSSTDTQYF. The variable domain in full, with the rest retrieved from reference TRBV7-9 and TRBJ2-3, is DTGVSQNPRHKITKRGQNVTFRCDPISEHNRLYWYRQTLGQGPEFLTYFQNEAQLEKSRLLSDRFSAERPKGSFSTLEIQRTEQGDSAMYLCASSFRATSSTDTQYFGPGTRLTVL.

J is TRBJ2-3 and V is TRBV28; TCRdb's D call, TRBD2, is unchecked because there is no DNA. Germline CDR1 and CDR2: MDHEN and SYDVKM. There are 17 residues in the CDR3. The chain's CDR3 is CASSLYGTSGFTDTQYF. The whole variable domain, filled in from reference TRBV28 and TRBJ2-3, reads DVKVTQSSRYLVKRTGEKVFLECVQDMDHENMFWYRQDPGLGLRLIYFSYDVKMKEKGDIPEGYSVSREKKERFSLILESASTNQTSMYLCASSLYGTSGFTDTQYFGPGTRLTVL.

The chain couples TRBV7-9 to TRBJ1-6; TCRdb indicates TRBD1, and absent DNA this call remains unverified. CDR1 and CDR2 from the germline V gene are SEHNR and FQNEAQ (reference sequence). The CDR3 length is 16 residues. This CDR3 reads CASSSSQGAESSPLHF.

CDR3 amino acids: CASSNQDDWNQPQHF. This sequence joins TRBV12-3 or TRBV12-4 and TRBJ1-5. This CDR3 has 15 residues.

This chain joins TRBV13 and TRBJ2-1; TCRdb reports TRBD2, a call that lacks DNA to check it against. The CDR3 is made up of 14 amino acids. CDR1 PRHDT and CDR2 FYEKMQ come from the germline V gene (reference sequence). The CDR3 loop is CASTWRAGVNEQFF.

The chain couples TRBV29-1 to TRBJ2-2; the D call from TCRdb, TRBD2, cannot be confirmed without DNA. Germline loops: CDR1 SQVTM, CDR2 ANQGSEA. The CDR3 contains 14 residues. This CDR3 is CSATSGGVTGELFF.

The chain uses TRBV2 and TRBJ2-6; the D call from TCRdb, TRBD1, cannot be confirmed without DNA. Germline assignment: CDR1 SNHLY and CDR2 FYNNEI. The length of the CDR3 is 16 residues. CDR3 protein: CASNLRTGTGANVLTF.

The genes are TRBV29-1 and TRBJ2-7; TCRdb lists TRBD2, though no DNA is available to test this call. Germline loops: CDR1 SQVTM, CDR2 ANQGSEA. The CDR3 totals 14 residues. CDR3: CSVLPGTSGFEQYF.

The chain links TRBV5-1 to TRBJ2-7. The CDR3 spans 16 residues. The germline V gene encodes CDR1 SGHRS and CDR2 YFSETQ. CDR3 protein: CASSLVGLGSSYEQYF.

This chain connects TRBV12-3 or TRBV12-4 to TRBJ2-2; TCRdb outputs TRBD1, but without DNA this stays unchecked. This CDR3 region has 13 residues. Here the CDR3 reads CASIKQGTGELFF.

The chain is built from TRBV11-2 and TRBJ2-7. CDR1 SGHAT and CDR2 FQNNGV come from the germline V gene. CDR3 length: 16 amino acids. CDR3: CASSLVSSGSRYEQYF.

The chain recombines TRBV5-4 with TRBJ2-7; the D gene TCRdb calls, TRBD1, cannot be checked with no DNA. Germline V gene lookup returns CDR1 SGHNT and CDR2 YYREEE (reference sequence). There are 15 residues in the CDR3. This CDR3 reads CASSRTGEASYEQYF.

The chain couples TRBV20-1 to TRBJ2-3; TCRdb's D call of TRBD2 is untestable without DNA. The CDR3 loop spans 15 amino acids. The germline V gene encodes CDR1 DFQATT and CDR2 SNEGSKA (reference sequence). The CDR3 region is CSAPLPGGPPDTQYF.

The chain combines TRBV18 with TRBJ1-1; the D call of TRBD1 rests on TCRdb alone, since no DNA is present to check it. Germline V gene lookup returns CDR1 KGHSH and CDR2 LQKENI. This CDR3 has 14 residues. The CDR3 spells CASSLKGGAVEAFF.

This chain uses TRBV12-3 or TRBV12-4 with TRBJ2-2; lacking DNA, the TRBD1 call made by TCRdb goes unchecked. There are 14 residues in the CDR3. This chain's CDR3 is CASSLGTATGELFF.

CDR3 sequence reads: CASSQEWTPGLNTEAFF. V usage is TRBV4-2 and J usage is TRBJ1-1; the TCRdb call, TRBD1, lacks DNA for checking. The germline gives CDR1 LGHNA, CDR2 YNFKEQ. The CDR3 runs 17 residues.

The chain uses TRBV5-1 and TRBJ2-7; TCRdb selects TRBD2, and the lack of DNA leaves this call unchecked. Germline assignment: CDR1 SGHRS and CDR2 YFSETQ. The CDR3 length is 14 residues. The CDR3: CASSLVLAGAEQYF.

CDR3 amino acids: CASSPDSTFREQYF. This chain uses TRBV7-3 with TRBJ2-7; without DNA, the TCRdb call of TRBD1 cannot be checked. Germline lookup yields CDR1 SGHTA and CDR2 FQGTGA. There are 14 residues in the CDR3.

The V call is TRBV20-1, the J call TRBJ1-5. The germline CDR1 and CDR2 sequences are DFQATT and SNEGSKA (reference sequence). The CDR3 is 12 amino acids. This CDR3 is CSARDDNQPQHF.

The chain has TRBV18 and TRBJ2-3. Germline V lookup: CDR1 KGHSH, CDR2 LQKENI. The CDR3 is 14 residues long. Here the CDR3 reads CASSPFGVTDTQYF.

The rearrangement uses TRBV19 and TRBJ1-1. The germline gives CDR1 LNHDA, CDR2 SQIVND (reference sequence). The CDR3 consists of 12 residues. The CDR3 sequence: CASSQTKGEAFF. Supplemented by reference TRBV19 and TRBJ1-1, the full variable domain reads DGGITQSPKYLFRKEGQNVTLSCEQNLNHDAMYWYRQDPGQGLRLIYYSQIVNDFQKGDIAEGYSVSREKKESFPLTVTSAQKNPTAFYLCASSQTKGEAFFGQGTRLTVV.

The chain uses TRBV29-1 and TRBJ2-1; TCRdb reports TRBD1, a call that lacks DNA to check it against. Germline V gene sequence: CDR1 SQVTM, CDR2 ANQGSEA. CDR3 length equals 14 residues. CDR3 amino acids: CSGRDRGSFNEQFF.

This chain's CDR3 is CSASGTGGYQETQYF. This chain uses TRBV20-1 with TRBJ2-5; there is no DNA to check the TCRdb D call of TRBD1. Germline V lookup: CDR1 DFQATT, CDR2 SNEGSKA (reference sequence). The CDR3 is 15 residues long.

The V gene is TRBV18, the J gene TRBJ2-1. The CDR3 has 12 amino acids. Germline CDR1 reads KGHSH; CDR2 reads LQKENI. This CDR3 reads CASSPAGVVKFF.

This rearrangement joins TRBV7-2 to TRBJ1-4; TCRdb indicates TRBD1, and absent DNA this call remains unverified. Germline V CDR1 and CDR2: SGHTA, FQGNSA. This CDR3 is built from 13 residues. The CDR3 sequence is CASSLEGSEKLFF.

The chain combines TRBV10-3 with TRBJ2-4; absent DNA, TCRdb's TRBD2 call cannot be checked. CDR1 is ENHRY and CDR2 is SYGVKD in the germline V gene. This CDR3 region has 14 residues. CDR3 sequence: CAISESGGSNIQYF.